These 20 T cell receptor beta chains share one sample of origin, sequenced in a study of human T cells and chemical hapten exposure. TCRdb ran MiXCR on the RACE reads and lists one entry per CDR3 protein. The sample yields more than 300,000 distinct CDR3 sequences, 5.1% seen once. The time point is: pre-sensitization, week 0. The treatment denotes: therapeutic diphenylcyclopropenone sensitization with weekly scalp DPC. The sequencing here drew on whole blood, taken in connection with sensitization to the hapten diphenylcyclopropenone (DPC). Receptors originate from a woman aged 45-60 years with alopecia areata. Some clones in this sample may be carry-over from other donors' samples.

The table lists this clonotype with many counts. J is TRBJ1-2 and V is TRBV5-5, with D tentatively TRBD1 (5 bases). The germline CDR1 and CDR2 sequences are SGHKS and YYEKEE (reference sequence). The CDR3 is made up of 14 amino acids. Trimming pared 4 bases from V and 4 bases from J, leaving 14 bases between. The CDR3 region is CASSPGRSAYGYTF. In DNA form, the CDR3 reads TGTGCCAGCAGCCCAGGGAGGAGTGCCTATGGCTACACCTTC. The variable domain in full, completed from reference TRBV5-5 and TRBJ1-2, reads DAGVTQSPTHLIKTRGQQVTLRCSPISGHKSVSWYQQVLGQGPQFIFQYYEKEERGRGNFPDRFSARQFPNYSSELNVNALLLGDSALYLCASSPGRSAYGYTFGSGTRLTVV.

The chain uses TRBV7-9 and TRBJ2-3; 8 positions agree with TRBD1. The CDR3 consists of 13 residues. With V trimmed by 10 bases and J by 2 bases, 5 bases remained unmatched. Germline CDR1 is SEHNR and CDR2 is FQNEAQ (reference sequence). DNA of the CDR3: TGTGCCACCGACAGGGGCTACACAGATACGCAGTATTTT. Its translation: CATDRGYTDTQYF.

The genes are TRBV12-3 or TRBV12-4 and TRBJ1-1; 10 bases match TRBD1. With 7 bases clipped from V and 10 bases from J, the junction kept 9 bases outside the gene matches. The CDR3 is 13 residues long. DNA for the CDR3: TGTGCCAGCACCTGGGACAGGGGTATTTTAGCTTTCTTT. Its translation: CASTWDRGILAFF.

The rearrangement links TRBV5-4 to TRBJ2-7; D perhaps matches TRBD2 (6 bases). Germline-derived CDR1 and CDR2 are SGHNT and YYREEE (reference sequence). V was cut by 5 bases and J by 6 bases, with 12 bases left in between. This CDR3 comprises 12 residues. CDR3 nucleotide sequence: TGTGCCAGCAGGTACGAGGGAGGCGAGCAGTACTTC. As protein: CASRYEGGEQYF.

The chain is built from TRBV20-1 and TRBJ2-3; 10 positions match TRBD1. This CDR3 has 14 amino acids. The germline V gene has CDR1 DFQATT and CDR2 SNEGSKA (reference sequence). The CDR3 nucleotides are TGCAGCGTCCGACAGGGGGCAGGCACAGATACGCAGTATTTT. It translates to CSVRQGAGTDTQYF.

This clonotype came up many times. The rearrangement uses TRBV6-5 and TRBJ1-6; D call uncertain. Germline V CDR1 and CDR2: MNHEY, SVGAGI. V lost 6 bases and J lost 5, with 11 bases in between. This CDR3 spans 14 amino acids. CDR3 bases: TGTGCCAGCAGGTCAGGAACCGATAATTCACCCCTCCACTTT. Protein sequence: CASRSGTDNSPLHF.

This clonotype was observed at least ten times. J is TRBJ2-1 and V is TRBV7-8, with a possible D match to TRBD2 (6 bases). CDR3 length: 13 amino acids. Germline V gene data show CDR1 as SGHVS and CDR2 as FQNEAQ. The V end was cut by 5 bases, the J end by 11 bases, with 16 bases between. CDR3 residues: CASSTPKGGKQFF. DNA for the CDR3: TGTGCCAGCAGCACCCCCAAGGGCGGGAAGCAGTTCTTC.

This clonotype has a count of ten or more. The chain uses TRBV27 and TRBJ1-1, with D hard to call. Trimming left V 6 bases short and J 1 base short, with 9 bases between. The CDR3 contains 13 residues. The germline CDR1 and CDR2 sequences are MNHEY and SMNVEV (reference sequence). The CDR3 DNA reads as TGTGCCAGCAGGGACTTAGAGAACACTGAAGCTTTCTTT. Its protein is CASRDLENTEAFF.

This clonotype was found many times. The V call is TRBV10-2, the J call TRBJ1-5; no reliable D call. The V and J ends lost 2 bases and 0 bases respectively, with 5 bases between them. This CDR3 comprises 14 residues. Germline V CDR1 and CDR2: WSHSY, SAAADI. CDR3 nucleotide sequence: TGCGCCAGCAGTGAGCCGTATAGCAATCAGCCCCAGCATTTT. Protein product: CASSEPYSNQPQHF.

In its sample, this clonotype was seen many times. The genes are TRBV10-3 and TRBJ2-5, with TRBD2 as a possible D gene (5 bases). The CDR3 runs to 13 residues. Germline-derived CDR1 and CDR2 are ENHRY and SYGVKD. Deletions cut 7 bases from V and 8 bases from J, with 17 bases between. DNA of the CDR3: TGTGCCATCAATGCCGGGCCCGAGGGAACCCAGTACTTC. Protein sequence: CAINAGPEGTQYF.

This clonotype was seen repeatedly, ten times or more. This sequence joins TRBV28 and TRBJ2-5; 7 positions match TRBD1. V dropped 8 bases and J dropped 5; count of bases not matched to a gene: 8. In germline, CDR1 is MDHEN, CDR2 SYDVKM. CDR3 length equals 13 residues. In nucleotides, the CDR3 is TGTGCCAGCGGGACAGAGAATGTGGAGACCCAGTACTTC. Translation gives CASGTENVETQYF.

This clonotype was picked up a small number of times. The chain uses TRBV30 and TRBJ2-3; TRBD2 matches at 7 bases. The CDR3 runs to 14 residues. The V segment lost 3 bases and the J segment 0 bases; nucleotides outside the gene matches: 3. Germline CDR1 and CDR2: GTSNPN and SVGIG (reference sequence). This CDR3 reads CAWSQGLSTDTQYF. The CDR3 DNA is TGTGCCTGGAGCCAGGGACTAAGCACAGATACGCAGTATTTT.

This clonotype was observed at least ten times. This rearrangement joins TRBV6-5 to TRBJ2-1; 8 bases align to TRBD1. Losses at the gene ends were 5 bases for V and 5 bases for J; bases not matched to a gene: 2. CDR1 is MNHEY and CDR2 is SVGAGI in the germline V gene. This CDR3 spans 13 amino acids. The DNA of the CDR3 is TGTGCCAGCAGTCAGGGGGCCCACAATGAGCAGTTCTTC. Translating gives CASSQGAHNEQFF.

The chain combines TRBV6-5 with TRBJ1-6; a possible D gene is TRBD1 (5 bases). V dropped 2 bases and J dropped 5 bases, with 19 bases sitting between them. This CDR3 is built from 18 residues. Germline V gene lookup returns CDR1 MNHEY and CDR2 SVGAGI. The CDR3 sequence: CASSYGTGLPTNNSPLHF. CDR3 in DNA: TGTGCCAGCAGTTACGGAACAGGTCTACCCACCAATAATTCACCCCTCCACTTT.

The rearrangement joins TRBV12-3 or TRBV12-4 to TRBJ2-2; 7 bases map to TRBD2. V lost 6 bases and J lost 13; bases outside the gene matches: 14. This CDR3 region has 14 residues. The chain's CDR3 is CASRQPGTIVGLFF. The CDR3 DNA reads as TGTGCCAGCAGACAACCCGGGACTATAGTTGGGCTGTTTTTT.

The sample holds a few counts of this clonotype. J is TRBJ2-7 and V is TRBV4-1; a weak D match, TRBD2 (5 bases). From germline, CDR1 is MGHRA and CDR2 YSYEKL. The CDR3 totals 16 residues. With 3 bases removed from V and 7 bases from J, the gap between germline ends came to 22 bases. DNA for the CDR3: TGCGCCAGCAGCCAGCTTGACTTGATATCGCCGGGGGAGCAGTACTTC. Amino acids: CASSQLDLISPGEQYF.

This clonotype has a handful of counts. The V and J genes are TRBV5-4 and TRBJ2-3, with 10 bases that match TRBD1. Germline V CDR1 and CDR2: SGHNT, YYREEE (reference sequence). The V and J ends lost 3 bases and 2 bases, in that order; junction bases with no gene match: 3. The CDR3 has 15 amino acids. In nucleotides, the CDR3 is TGTGCCAGCAGCTGGGACAGGGGCATCACAGATACGCAGTATTTT. Protein sequence: CASSWDRGITDTQYF.

This clonotype has only a few counts. The DNA for the CDR3 is TGCGCCAGCAGCTTGTCTTTGACCAGATTGCCTTACAATGAGCAGTTCTTC. This gives the protein CASSLSLTRLPYNEQFF. The chain is built from TRBV5-1 and TRBJ2-1; no reliable D call. The CDR3 totals 17 residues. CDR1 is SGHRS, CDR2 YFSETQ, per germline. Trimming removed 1 base from V and 4 bases from J, with 18 bases in between.

The sample holds a few counts of this clonotype. This chain connects TRBV6-5 to TRBJ2-5; TRBD2 matches at 14 bases. After removal of 6 bases from V and 0 bases from J, the junction contained 6 bases not matched to a gene. CDR3 size: 17 residues. Germline values: CDR1 MNHEY, CDR2 SVGAGI. This CDR3 reads CASRRLAGGEYQETQYF. Written as DNA, the CDR3 is TGTGCCAGCAGGCGACTAGCGGGAGGGGAGTACCAAGAGACCCAGTACTTC.

This clonotype appeared many times. The V call is TRBV6-2 or TRBV6-3, the J call TRBJ2-4, with a tentative D call TRBD2 (6 bases). This CDR3 spans 13 amino acids. The ends were cut back, 2 bases at V and 8 bases at J, with 10 bases in the middle. CDR1 and CDR2 (germline): MNHEY, SVGEGT. The CDR3 region has the DNA TGTGCCAGCAGTTACGGGAGGAGGGACATTCAGTACTTC. As protein: CASSYGRRDIQYF.